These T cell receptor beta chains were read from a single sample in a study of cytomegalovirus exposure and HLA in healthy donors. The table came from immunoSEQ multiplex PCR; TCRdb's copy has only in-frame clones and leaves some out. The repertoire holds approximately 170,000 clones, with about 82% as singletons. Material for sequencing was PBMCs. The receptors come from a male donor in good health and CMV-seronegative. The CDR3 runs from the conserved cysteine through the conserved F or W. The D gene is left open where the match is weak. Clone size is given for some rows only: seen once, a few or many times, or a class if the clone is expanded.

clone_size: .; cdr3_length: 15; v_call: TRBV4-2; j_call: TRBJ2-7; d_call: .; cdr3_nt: TGTGCCAGCAGCCCCGAGGTGGGGGCTCCCGGCGAGCAGTACTTC; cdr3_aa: CASSPEVGAPGEQYF
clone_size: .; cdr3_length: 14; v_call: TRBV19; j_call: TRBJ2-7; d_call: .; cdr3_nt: TGTGCCAGTAGTAACCAGGGAGGCTCCTACGAGCAGTACTTC; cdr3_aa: CASSNQGGSYEQYF
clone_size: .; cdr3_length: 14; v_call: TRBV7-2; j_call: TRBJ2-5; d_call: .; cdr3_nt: TGTGCCAGCAGCTTAGCGGGGAGACAAGAGACCCAGTACTTC; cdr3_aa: CASSLAGRQETQYF
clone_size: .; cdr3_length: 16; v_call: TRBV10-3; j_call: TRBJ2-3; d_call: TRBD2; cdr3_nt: TGTGCCATCAGTGAGGCACTAGCGGGGGGCACAGATACGCAGTATTTT; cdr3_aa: CAISEALAGGTDTQYF
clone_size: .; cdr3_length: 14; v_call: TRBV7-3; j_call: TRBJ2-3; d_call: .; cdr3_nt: TGTGCCAGCAGACGATCCAGGGAATCTGATACGCAGTATTTT; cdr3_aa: CASRRSRESDTQYF
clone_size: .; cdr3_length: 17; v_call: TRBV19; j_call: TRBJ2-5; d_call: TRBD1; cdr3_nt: TGTGCCAGTAGTATAAGGTCAGGGGGCGGGTCAGGCGAGACCCAGTACTTC; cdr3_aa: CASSIRSGGGSGETQYF
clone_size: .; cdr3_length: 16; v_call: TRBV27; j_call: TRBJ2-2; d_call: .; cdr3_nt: TGTGCCAGCAGTTCCACAGGGTTTTTGAACACCGGGGAGCTGTTTTTT; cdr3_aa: CASSSTGFLNTGELFF
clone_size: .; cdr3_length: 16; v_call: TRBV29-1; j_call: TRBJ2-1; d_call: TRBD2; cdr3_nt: TGCAGCGTTGAAGGCCTAGCGGTCCACTCCTACAATGAGCAGTTCTTC; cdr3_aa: CSVEGLAVHSYNEQFF
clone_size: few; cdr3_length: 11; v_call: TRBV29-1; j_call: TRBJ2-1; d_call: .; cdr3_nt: TGCAGCGTTGATAGTGATAATGAGCAGTTCTTC; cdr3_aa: CSVDSDNEQFF
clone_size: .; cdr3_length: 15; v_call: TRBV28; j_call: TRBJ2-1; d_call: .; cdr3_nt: TGTGCCAGCAGTTCGACAGTTAGCTCCTACAATGAGCAGTTCTTC; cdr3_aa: CASSSTVSSYNEQFF
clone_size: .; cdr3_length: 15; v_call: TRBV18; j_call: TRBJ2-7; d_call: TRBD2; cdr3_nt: TGTGCCAGCTCACCACCCGGGACTAGAGCCTACGAGCAGTACTTC; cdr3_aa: CASSPPGTRAYEQYF
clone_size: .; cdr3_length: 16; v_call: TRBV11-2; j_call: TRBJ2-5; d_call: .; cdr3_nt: TGTGCCAGCAGCTTTGACAGGATGGGGCTTCAAGAGACCCAGTACTTC; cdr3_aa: CASSFDRMGLQETQYF
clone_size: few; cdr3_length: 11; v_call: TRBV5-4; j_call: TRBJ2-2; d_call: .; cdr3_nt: TGTGCCAGCAGCTTGTCAGGGGAGCTGTTTTTT; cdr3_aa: CASSLSGELFF
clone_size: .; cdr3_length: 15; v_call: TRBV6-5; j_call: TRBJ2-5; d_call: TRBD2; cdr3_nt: TGTGCCAGCAGCTCACTGGGAGGGGTCCAAGAGACCCAGTACTTC; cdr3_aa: CASSSLGGVQETQYF
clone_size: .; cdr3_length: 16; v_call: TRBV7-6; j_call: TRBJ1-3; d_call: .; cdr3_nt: TGTGCCAGCAGCTTAGGAGTTGCAGGGAACGGAAACACCATATATTTT; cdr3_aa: CASSLGVAGNGNTIYF
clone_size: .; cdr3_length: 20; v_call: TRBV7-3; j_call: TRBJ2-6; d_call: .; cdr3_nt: TGTGCCAGCAGCTTAAGAAGCTTAAAAGTCCCCTCGCCTGGGGCCAACGTCCTGACTTTC; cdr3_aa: CASSLRSLKVPSPGANVLTF
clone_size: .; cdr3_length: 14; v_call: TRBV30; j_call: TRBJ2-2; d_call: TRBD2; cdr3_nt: TGTGCCTTTCGGACTAGCCGATTTGCCGGGGAGCTGTTTTTT; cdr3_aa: CAFRTSRFAGELFF
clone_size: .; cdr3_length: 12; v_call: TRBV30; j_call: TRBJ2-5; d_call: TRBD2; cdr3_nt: TGTGCCTGGGGGGGGGTCCTGGAGACCCAGTACTTC; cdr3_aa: CAWGGVLETQYF
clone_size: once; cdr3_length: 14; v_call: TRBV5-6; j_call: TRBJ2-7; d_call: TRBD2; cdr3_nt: TGTGCCAGCAGCTCGGCTAGCGGCTCCTACGAGCAGTACTTC; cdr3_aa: CASSSASGSYEQYF
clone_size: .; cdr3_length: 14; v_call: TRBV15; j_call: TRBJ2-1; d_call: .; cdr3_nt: TGTGCCACCAGCAGAGAGGGTGGCAGGGGTGAGCAGTTCTTC; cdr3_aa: CATSREGGRGEQFF
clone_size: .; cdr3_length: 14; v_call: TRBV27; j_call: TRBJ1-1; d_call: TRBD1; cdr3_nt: TGTGCCAGCAGTAGACAGGGGGCTCACACTGAAGCTTTCTTT; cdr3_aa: CASSRQGAHTEAFF
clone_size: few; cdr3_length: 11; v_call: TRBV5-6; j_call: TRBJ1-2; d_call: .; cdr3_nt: TGTGCCAGCAGCTGGGCTCGAGGCTACACCTTC; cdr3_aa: CASSWARGYTF